A selection of T cell receptor beta chains follows, all from one sample in a study of siplizumab effects on memory and regulatory T cells. The method was immunoSEQ multiplex PCR; TCRdb's version includes in-frame clones alone and lacks a portion of them. The top ten clones hold approximately 0.71% of a sample with more than 85,000 clones, around 90% of them seen once. The specimen was Tregs sorted from blood. These receptors all come from a human donor in good health. The CDR3 runs from the conserved cysteine through the conserved F or W. D genes are given only for firm matches. Part of the rows lack a size; the others show once, few, many or a class for expanded clones.

cdr3_nt: TGTGCCAGCTCACCACTAGCGATTAACACCGGGGAGCTGTTTTTT
cdr3_aa: CASSPLAINTGELFF
v_call: TRBV18
d_call: NA
clone_size: NA
j_call: TRBJ2-2

cdr3_nt: TGTGCCAGTAGTATGATAGTTACCAGGGGGGCCACTGAAGCTTTCTTT
cdr3_aa: CASSMIVTRGATEAFF
v_call: TRBV19
d_call: TRBD1
clone_size: NA
j_call: TRBJ1-1

cdr3_nt: TGTGCCTGGAGTGTACTAAGAGCCACCTGGGGTGGCTACACCTTC
cdr3_aa: CAWSVLRATWGGYTF
v_call: TRBV30
d_call: NA
clone_size: NA
j_call: TRBJ1-2

cdr3_nt: TGTGCCAGCAGCCCGGACAGGTTCAACGAGCAGTACTTC
cdr3_aa: CASSPDRFNEQYF
v_call: TRBV7-3
d_call: TRBD1
clone_size: NA
j_call: TRBJ2-7

cdr3_nt: TGCAGCGTCGGACAGGCGAGGACCCTTGGGGCCAACGTCCTGACTTTC
cdr3_aa: CSVGQARTLGANVLTF
v_call: TRBV29-1
d_call: TRBD1
clone_size: NA
j_call: TRBJ2-6

cdr3_nt: TGTGCCAGCAGCTTATTGGGTCGGAGCTCTGGAAACACCATATATTTT
cdr3_aa: CASSLLGRSSGNTIYF
v_call: TRBV7-8
d_call: NA
clone_size: once
j_call: TRBJ1-3

cdr3_nt: TGTGCCAGCAGCGTAGTAGCGGGAGCGACCACAGATACGCAGTATTTT
cdr3_aa: CASSVVAGATTDTQYF
v_call: TRBV9
d_call: TRBD2
clone_size: NA
j_call: TRBJ2-3

cdr3_nt: TGTGCCAGCAGCTTGGATAGGCGGGGGGCTTTCTTT
cdr3_aa: CASSLDRRGAFF
v_call: TRBV5-6
d_call: NA
clone_size: NA
j_call: TRBJ1-1

cdr3_nt: TGTGCTAGTGGTTTGGTAGGAGAGACCCAGTACTTC
cdr3_aa: CASGLVGETQYF
v_call: TRBV12-5
d_call: NA
clone_size: once
j_call: TRBJ2-5

cdr3_nt: TGTGCCAGCAGTTCCATTACAGGGACCCCCTACGAGCAGTACTTC
cdr3_aa: CASSSITGTPYEQYF
v_call: TRBV28
d_call: NA
clone_size: NA
j_call: TRBJ2-7

cdr3_nt: TGTGCCAGTAGTCGACGAGGGGGGATCGAGACTCAGTACTTC
cdr3_aa: CASSRRGGIETQYF
v_call: TRBV19
d_call: NA
clone_size: NA
j_call: TRBJ2-4

cdr3_nt: TGTGCCAGCAGCTTGAATTCCCGGGGAGGCGAGCAGTACTTC
cdr3_aa: CASSLNSRGGEQYF
v_call: TRBV5-4
d_call: NA
clone_size: NA
j_call: TRBJ2-7

cdr3_nt: TGCGCCAGCAGCCAAAGACTAGCGGGAGAAGATACGCAGTATTTT
cdr3_aa: CASSQRLAGEDTQYF
v_call: TRBV4-1
d_call: TRBD2
clone_size: NA
j_call: TRBJ2-3

cdr3_nt: TGTGCCTCATACCAGGGTGCCGGGGAGCTGTTTTTT
cdr3_aa: CASYQGAGELFF
v_call: TRBV30
d_call: NA
clone_size: NA
j_call: TRBJ2-2

cdr3_nt: TGTGCCAGCAGTTACTACCGAAGCAATCAGCCCCAGCATTTT
cdr3_aa: CASSYYRSNQPQHF
v_call: TRBV6-5
d_call: NA
clone_size: NA
j_call: TRBJ1-5

cdr3_nt: TGTGCCAGCAGTAAAAGTGGGGGAAACACCATATATTTT
cdr3_aa: CASSKSGGNTIYF
v_call: TRBV6-1
d_call: NA
clone_size: NA
j_call: TRBJ1-3

cdr3_nt: TGTGCCAGCAGCTTAGAAGGGTCCAACACTGAAGCTTTCTTT
cdr3_aa: CASSLEGSNTEAFF
v_call: TRBV7-8
d_call: NA
clone_size: once
j_call: TRBJ1-1

cdr3_nt: TGTGCCAGCAGTTGGGGCGGGACAGCTAACACTGAAGCTTTCTTT
cdr3_aa: CASSWGGTANTEAFF
v_call: TRBV6-1
d_call: TRBD1
clone_size: NA
j_call: TRBJ1-1

cdr3_nt: TGTGCCAGCAGTTTGACCGGGGCTAACTACGAGCAGTACTTC
cdr3_aa: CASSLTGANYEQYF
v_call: TRBV28
d_call: NA
clone_size: NA
j_call: TRBJ2-7

cdr3_nt: TGTGCCAGCAGTCCCCTGGGTATCGGTGGAGGCTACACCTTC
cdr3_aa: CASSPLGIGGGYTF
v_call: TRBV28
d_call: NA
clone_size: NA
j_call: TRBJ1-2

cdr3_nt: TGCAGTGCTAGACAGGCGTACGAGCAGTACTTC
cdr3_aa: CSARQAYEQYF
v_call: TRBV20-1
d_call: NA
clone_size: NA
j_call: TRBJ2-7

cdr3_nt: TGTGCCAGCTCACTATCCGGGACTAGCGACTACGAGCAGTACTTC
cdr3_aa: CASSLSGTSDYEQYF
v_call: TRBV18
d_call: TRBD2
clone_size: NA
j_call: TRBJ2-7

cdr3_nt: TGCGCCAGCAGCTTTATCGAGGGATTCAATGAGCAGTTCTTC
cdr3_aa: CASSFIEGFNEQFF
v_call: TRBV5-1
d_call: NA
clone_size: once
j_call: TRBJ2-1

cdr3_nt: TGTGCCAGCAGCCCGGGGACATCGAACACCGGGGAGCTGTTTTTT
cdr3_aa: CASSPGTSNTGELFF
v_call: TRBV9
d_call: NA
clone_size: NA
j_call: TRBJ2-2

cdr3_nt: TGTGCCACCAGTTTGACTAGCGGATACAATGAGCAGTTCTTC
cdr3_aa: CATSLTSGYNEQFF
v_call: TRBV19
d_call: TRBD2
clone_size: NA
j_call: TRBJ2-1

cdr3_nt: TGTGCCAGTAGTATAGATCTGGGGGAAAAAGAGACCCAGTACTTC
cdr3_aa: CASSIDLGEKETQYF
v_call: TRBV19
d_call: NA
clone_size: NA
j_call: TRBJ2-5

cdr3_nt: TGTGCCAGCAGTCCGGGACAGGGGTATGCAGATACGCAGTATTTT
cdr3_aa: CASSPGQGYADTQYF
v_call: TRBV27
d_call: TRBD1
clone_size: NA
j_call: TRBJ2-3

cdr3_nt: TGCGCCAGCAGCCAAGATCCCCCCAGTGGGGGTCGGGTAGATACGCAGTATTTT
cdr3_aa: CASSQDPPSGGRVDTQYF
v_call: TRBV4-1
d_call: NA
clone_size: NA
j_call: TRBJ2-3

cdr3_nt: TGTGCCAGCAGCGTAGGTAATGAACCTGGGGATACGCAGTATTTT
cdr3_aa: CASSVGNEPGDTQYF
v_call: TRBV9
d_call: NA
clone_size: NA
j_call: TRBJ2-3

cdr3_nt: TGCGCCAGCAGCCAACAATTACCGACCCACACGCTACCCTATGGCTACACCTTC
cdr3_aa: CASSQQLPTHTLPYGYTF
v_call: TRBV4-1
d_call: NA
clone_size: NA
j_call: TRBJ1-2

cdr3_nt: TGCGCCAGCAGCAATGAGGGCCGGGAGACCCAGTACTTC
cdr3_aa: CASSNEGRETQYF
v_call: TRBV5-1
d_call: NA
clone_size: NA
j_call: TRBJ2-5

cdr3_nt: TGTGCCAGCAGTTTTCCGCCCGGGACGAATGGAGCAAAACTGTTTTTT
cdr3_aa: CASSFPPGTNGAKLFF
v_call: TRBV28
d_call: NA
clone_size: once
j_call: TRBJ1-4

cdr3_nt: TGCGCCAGCAGCTTGGTCGGAGCTGGGGCCAACGTCCTGACTTTC
cdr3_aa: CASSLVGAGANVLTF
v_call: TRBV5-1
d_call: NA
clone_size: once
j_call: TRBJ2-6

cdr3_nt: TGTGCCAGCAGCTTCGGACAGGGTTTGGGCGAGCAGTACTTC
cdr3_aa: CASSFGQGLGEQYF
v_call: TRBV7-9
d_call: TRBD1
clone_size: NA
j_call: TRBJ2-7

cdr3_nt: TGTGCCAGCAGCAACCAAATTCGTCGGGGCAATGAGCAGTTCTTC
cdr3_aa: CASSNQIRRGNEQFF
v_call: TRBV7-9
d_call: NA
clone_size: NA
j_call: TRBJ2-1

cdr3_nt: TGTGCAAGTCGCTTAGCGGGGTGGGACGCCCGGTCACCCCTCCACTTT
cdr3_aa: CASRLAGWDARSPLHF
v_call: TRBV12-2
d_call: NA
clone_size: NA
j_call: TRBJ1-6

cdr3_nt: TGTGCCAGCAGCTTAGGAGGGGCCGGGGAGCTGTTTTTT
cdr3_aa: CASSLGGAGELFF
v_call: TRBV11-3
d_call: NA
clone_size: NA
j_call: TRBJ2-2

cdr3_nt: TGCAGCGTTGCTTCTGGCACTGAAGCTTTCTTT
cdr3_aa: CSVASGTEAFF
v_call: TRBV29-1
d_call: NA
clone_size: few
j_call: TRBJ1-1